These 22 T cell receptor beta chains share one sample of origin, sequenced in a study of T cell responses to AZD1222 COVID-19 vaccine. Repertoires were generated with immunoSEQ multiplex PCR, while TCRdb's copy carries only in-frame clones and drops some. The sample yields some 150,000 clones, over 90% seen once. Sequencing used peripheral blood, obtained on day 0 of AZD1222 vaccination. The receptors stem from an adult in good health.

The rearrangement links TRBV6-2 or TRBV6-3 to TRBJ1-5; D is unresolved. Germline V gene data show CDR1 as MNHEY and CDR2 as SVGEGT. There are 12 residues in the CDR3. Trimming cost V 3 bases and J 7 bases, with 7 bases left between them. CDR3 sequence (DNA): TGTGCCAGCAGTTATTTCCAACAGCCCCAGCATTTT. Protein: CASSYFQQPQHF.

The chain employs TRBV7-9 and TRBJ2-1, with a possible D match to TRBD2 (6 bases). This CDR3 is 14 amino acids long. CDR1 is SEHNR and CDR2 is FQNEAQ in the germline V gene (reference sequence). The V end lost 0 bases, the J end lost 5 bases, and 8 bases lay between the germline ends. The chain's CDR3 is CASSLAGLNNEQFF. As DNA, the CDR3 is TGTGCCAGCAGCTTAGCGGGACTGAACAATGAGCAGTTCTTC.

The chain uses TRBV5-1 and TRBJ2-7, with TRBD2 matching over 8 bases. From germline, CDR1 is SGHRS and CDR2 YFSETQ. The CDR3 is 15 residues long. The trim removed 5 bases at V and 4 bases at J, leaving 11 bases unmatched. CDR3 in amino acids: CASRTAGTRKYEQYF. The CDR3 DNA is TGCGCCAGCAGAACCGCCGGGACTAGAAAATACGAGCAGTACTTC.

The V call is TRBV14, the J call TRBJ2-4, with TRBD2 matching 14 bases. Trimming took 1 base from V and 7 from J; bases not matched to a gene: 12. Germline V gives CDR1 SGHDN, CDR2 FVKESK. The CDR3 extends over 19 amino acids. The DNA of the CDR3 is TGTGCCAGCAGCCAAGGTCTGCGACTAGCGGGAGGGCCGGGGAACATTCAGTACTTC. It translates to CASSQGLRLAGGPGNIQYF.

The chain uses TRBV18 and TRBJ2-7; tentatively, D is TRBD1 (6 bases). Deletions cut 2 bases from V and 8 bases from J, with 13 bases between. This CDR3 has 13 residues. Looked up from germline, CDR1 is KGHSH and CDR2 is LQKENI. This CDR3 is CASSPGDRLKQYF. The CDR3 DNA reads TGTGCCAGCTCACCAGGCGACAGGCTCAAGCAGTACTTC.

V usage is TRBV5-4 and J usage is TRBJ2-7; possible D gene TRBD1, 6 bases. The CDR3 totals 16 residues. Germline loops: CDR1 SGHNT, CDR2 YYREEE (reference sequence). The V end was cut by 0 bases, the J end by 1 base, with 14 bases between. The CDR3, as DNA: TGTGCCAGCAGCTTGGACTCAGGGGAAGGATCCTACGAGCAGTACTTC. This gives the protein CASSLDSGEGSYEQYF.

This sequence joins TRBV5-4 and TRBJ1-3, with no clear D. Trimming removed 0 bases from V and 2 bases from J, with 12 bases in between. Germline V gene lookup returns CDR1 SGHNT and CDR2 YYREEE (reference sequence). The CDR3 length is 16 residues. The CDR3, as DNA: TGTGCCAGCAGCTTGGGAGGGATCAAGGCTGGAAACACCATATATTTT. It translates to CASSLGGIKAGNTIYF.

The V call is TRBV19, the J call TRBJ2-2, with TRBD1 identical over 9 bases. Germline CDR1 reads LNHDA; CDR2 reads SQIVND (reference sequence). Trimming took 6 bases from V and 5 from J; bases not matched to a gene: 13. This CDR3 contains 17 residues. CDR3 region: CASSKRRGQGRTGELFF. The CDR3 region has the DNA TGTGCCAGTAGCAAAAGACGGGGACAGGGAAGGACCGGGGAGCTGTTTTTT.

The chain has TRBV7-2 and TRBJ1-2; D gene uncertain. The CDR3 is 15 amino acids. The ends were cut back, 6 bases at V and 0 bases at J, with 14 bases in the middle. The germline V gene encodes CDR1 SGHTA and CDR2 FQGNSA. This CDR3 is CASSSNRDANYGYTF. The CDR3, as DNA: TGTGCCAGCAGTTCTAACCGAGACGCTAACTATGGCTACACCTTC.

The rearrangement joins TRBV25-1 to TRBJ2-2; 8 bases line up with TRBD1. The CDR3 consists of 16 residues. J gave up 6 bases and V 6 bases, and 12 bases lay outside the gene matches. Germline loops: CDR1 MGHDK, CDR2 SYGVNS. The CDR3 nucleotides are TGTGCCAGCAGACTACAGGGGGTAGTTAGGTCCGGGGAGCTGTTTTTT. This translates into CASRLQGVVRSGELFF.

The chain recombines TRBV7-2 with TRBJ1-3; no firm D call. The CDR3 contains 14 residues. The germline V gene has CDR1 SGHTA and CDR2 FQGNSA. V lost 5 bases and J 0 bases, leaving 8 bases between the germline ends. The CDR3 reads CASSPAGSGNTIYF. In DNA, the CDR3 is TGTGCCAGCAGCCCAGCAGGCTCTGGAAACACCATATATTTT. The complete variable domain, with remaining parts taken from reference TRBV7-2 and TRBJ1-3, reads GAGVSQSPSNKVTEKGKDVELRCDPISGHTALYWYRQSLGQGLEFLIYFQGNSAPDKSGLPSDRFSAERTGGSVSTLTIQRTQQEDSAVYLCASSPAGSGNTIYFGEGSWLTVV.

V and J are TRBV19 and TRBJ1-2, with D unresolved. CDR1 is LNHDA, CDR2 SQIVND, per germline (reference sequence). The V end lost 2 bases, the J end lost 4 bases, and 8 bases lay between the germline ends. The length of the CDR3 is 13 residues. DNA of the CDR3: TGTGCCAGTAGTATAAATCGGTCCTATGGCTACACCTTC. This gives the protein CASSINRSYGYTF.

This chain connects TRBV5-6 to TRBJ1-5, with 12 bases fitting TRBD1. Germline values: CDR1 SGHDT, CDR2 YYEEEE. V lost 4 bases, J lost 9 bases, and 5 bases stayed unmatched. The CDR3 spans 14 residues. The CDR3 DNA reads TGTGCCAGCAGCATTGGGACAGGGGGCCGGCCCCAGCATTTT. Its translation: CASSIGTGGRPQHF.

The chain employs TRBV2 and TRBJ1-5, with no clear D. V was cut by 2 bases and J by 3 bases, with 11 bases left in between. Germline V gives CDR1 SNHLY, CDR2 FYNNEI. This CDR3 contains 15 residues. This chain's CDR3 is CASSEQAVFNQPQHF. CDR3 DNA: TGTGCCAGCAGTGAACAGGCAGTCTTCAATCAGCCCCAGCATTTT. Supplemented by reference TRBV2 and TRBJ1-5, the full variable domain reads EPEVTQTPSHQVTQMGQEVILRCVPISNHLYFYWYRQILGQKVEFLVSFYNNEISEKSEIFDDQFSVERPDGSNFTLKIRSTKLEDSAMYFCASSEQAVFNQPQHFGDGTRLSIL.

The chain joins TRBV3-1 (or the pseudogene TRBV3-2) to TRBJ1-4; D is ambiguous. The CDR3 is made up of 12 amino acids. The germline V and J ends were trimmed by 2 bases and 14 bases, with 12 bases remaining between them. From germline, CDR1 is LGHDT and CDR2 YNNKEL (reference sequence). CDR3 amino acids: CASSQPNGQLFF. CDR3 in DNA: TGTGCCAGCAGCCAACCTAACGGGCAGCTGTTTTTT.

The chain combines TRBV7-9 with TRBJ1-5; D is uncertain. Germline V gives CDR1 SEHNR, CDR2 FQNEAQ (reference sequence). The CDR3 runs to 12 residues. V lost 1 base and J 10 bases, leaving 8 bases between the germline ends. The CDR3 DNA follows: TGTGCCAGCAGCTTAGAAATGGGCCCCCAGCATTTT. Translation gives CASSLEMGPQHF.

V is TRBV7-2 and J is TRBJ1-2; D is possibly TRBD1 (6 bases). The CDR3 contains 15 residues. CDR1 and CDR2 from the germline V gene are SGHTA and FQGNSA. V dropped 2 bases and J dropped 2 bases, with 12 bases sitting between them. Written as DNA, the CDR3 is TGTGCCAGCAGCTTACCTCAGGACAGAAACTATGGCTACACCTTC. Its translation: CASSLPQDRNYGYTF.

CDR3 sequence: CASSVGAGRTEAFF. The CDR3 nucleotides read TGTGCCAGCAGCGTAGGGGCAGGGCGGACTGAAGCTTTCTTT. The chain is built from TRBV9 and TRBJ1-1; possibly TRBD1 for D (5 bases). In germline, CDR1 is SGDLS, CDR2 YYNGEE. V was cut by 0 bases and J by 5 bases, with 11 bases left in between. CDR3 length: 14 amino acids.

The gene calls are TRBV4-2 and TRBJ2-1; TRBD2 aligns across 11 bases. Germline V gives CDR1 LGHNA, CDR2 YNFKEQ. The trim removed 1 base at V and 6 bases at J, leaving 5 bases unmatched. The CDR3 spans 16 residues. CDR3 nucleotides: TGTGCCAGCAGCCAAGGACTAGCGGGACCCCTCAATGAGCAGTTCTTC. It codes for CASSQGLAGPLNEQFF.

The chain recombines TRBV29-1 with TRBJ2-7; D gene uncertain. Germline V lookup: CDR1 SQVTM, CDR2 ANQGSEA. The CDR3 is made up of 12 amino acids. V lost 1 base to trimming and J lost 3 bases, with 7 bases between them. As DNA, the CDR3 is TGCAGCGTTGAAGGCGGCGGCTACGAGCAGTACTTC. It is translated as CSVEGGGYEQYF.

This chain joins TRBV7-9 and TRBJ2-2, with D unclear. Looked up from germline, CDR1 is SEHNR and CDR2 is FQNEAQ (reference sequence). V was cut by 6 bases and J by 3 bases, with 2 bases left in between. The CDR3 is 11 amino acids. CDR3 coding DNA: TGTGCCAGCAGTGACACCGGGGAGCTGTTTTTT. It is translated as CASSDTGELFF.

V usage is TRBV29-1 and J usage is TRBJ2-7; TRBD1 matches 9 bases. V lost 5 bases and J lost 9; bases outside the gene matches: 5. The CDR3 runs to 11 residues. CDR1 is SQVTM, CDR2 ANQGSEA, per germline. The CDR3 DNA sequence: TGCAGCGTTACCGGACAGGGGAGGCAGTACTTC. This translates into CSVTGQGRQYF.